The present T cell receptor (beta chain) was sequenced within a study of shared clonotypes between healthy human individuals (dated by TCRdb to 2019 to 2021). Broadly, across the study: The cohort comprised a couple of women and a few men aged 18 to 49 years. For each donor, three plates each were used for CD4 naive and CD4 memory, two plates were used for CD8 naive, and one plate was used for CD8 memory. To increase sequencing depth and limit assay-specific biases, TCR repertoire library preparation and sequencing were carried out by different laboratories using diverse techniques. To estimate repertoire size and how much clonotype sharing occurs between individuals, the study deeply sequenced the blood TCR repertoires of five healthy adults. Leukapheresis yielded between about 0.9 and 10 billion PBMCs per donor. General conclusions and limits of the study: Larger estimated clonotype richness was generally found for naive subsets than for memory subsets. Pairwise subsampling indicated that sequencing depth was expected to affect the degree of clonotype sharing among donors. When a handful of donors were compared, the shared fraction of clonotypes was 5% to 6.5% for naive CD4, approximately 3.3% for naive CD8, 2.3% for memory CD4, and 0.35% to 0.5% for memory CD8. Only blood was sampled, and tissue TCR repertoires likely differ from those in blood. Clonotypes shared by all four sorted-subset donors showed higher generation probabilities than non-shared clonotypes. Incomplete sequencing was indicated by rarefaction of sorted-subset datasets, despite the large sequencing depth. The small number of donors limited the genetic and exposure-history diversity represented.

Using the deep immunoSEQ assay, multiplex PCR amplified TCR CDR3 regions from genomic DNA. For each cell subset, the extracted genomic DNA was distributed evenly across all wells of several immunoSEQ 96-well plates, and each plate served as one replicate. For sorted subsets, approximately 0.2 ug of genomic DNA, equivalent to tens of thousands of T cell genomes, went into each replicate PCR. Purified libraries were quantified with a Qubit 3.0 fluorometer, sized on a Bioanalyzer 2100, and re-quantified with the KAPA Library Quantification kit. Every immunoSEQ 96-well plate was sequenced on a dedicated single-read 150-cycle Illumina NextSeq 550 flow cell. The study's own analysis went as follows. The immunoSEQ output contained only junctional sequences without quality scores, so filtering could not match that applied to full-length reads. Sequences were annotated with PyIR, a Python wrapper for IgBLAST v1.9, and V/J genes and CDR3 were assigned using IMGT germline references. Reads were filtered out if the reads had weak V/J assignments (E-value above 1e-6), no CDR3, stop codons, out-of-frame junctions, or ambiguous translated residues. V3J clonotypes were defined by identical inferred V gene, J gene, and CDR3 amino acid sequence. Percentage overlap between repertoires was calculated by dividing the number of shared unique clonotypes by the size of the smaller repertoire. Repertoire richness was assessed with RTK rarefaction, the Chao1 estimator, and Recon v2.1 estimates of unobserved clonotypes. Generation probabilities were computed with OLGA for all TCRbeta clonotypes obtained by the gDNA method from a handful of donors. TCRdb carries this immuneACCESS record with in-frame sequences only. Its versions omit some clonotypes, under half of them owing to an unresolved V gene in the studies checked, with the rest unexplained. V, J and clone size reflect that table, while D and trimming were determined from the DNA. The sample table records about 2.4 million clones; approximately 90% of these occur just once. Roughly 0.15% of the sample is taken by the ten largest.

The CDR3 numbers 15 residues from cysteine through phenylalanine. Of the read, only the CDR3 DNA is kept; its 45 bases are in frame from base 1. The germline V gene encodes CDR1 KGHSH and CDR2 LQKENI. V trim: 0 bases; J trim: 2 bases; unmatched bases: 3. Note on this clone: What antigen it recognizes has not been identified. No per-base quality is available; no much larger clone lies one base away. Other DNA sequences of this sample code for an identical CDR3.

Healthy HIV-negative adults with no recently reported acute infections or vaccinations were included as donors. All donors were Caucasian adults living in Nashville, Tennessee, USA. Magnetic negative selection was used to enrich CD4+ T cells, after which naive cells were positively selected on CD45RA and the negative fraction became the memory subset. Blood was collected by leukapheresis, and PBMCs were isolated by Ficoll-Histopaque density gradient centrifugation and then cryopreserved in liquid nitrogen vapor phase. Analytical flow cytometry was used to check the purity and quantity of each magnetically sorted T cell population. Genomic DNA was isolated from every sorted fraction and measured by UV absorbance on a Nanodrop 2000c.

The chain employs TRBV18 and TRBJ1-1, with TRBD1 identical over 7 junction bases. The receptor was derived from a man between 18 and 35 years old in good health. The sample comprised naive CD4+ T cells sorted from blood. The sample's cell subset or site label is to be understood as: CD45RA+ positively selected. At the DNA level, the sequence is TGTGCCAGCTCACCACCGGGACAGTTAAACACTGAAGCTTTCTTT. It codes for CASSPPGQLNTEAFF.